This paragraph covers one TCR beta chain sequence. From germline, CDR1 is SGHTA and CDR2 FQGTGA. The V and J ends lost 1 base and 0 bases, in that order; junction bases with no gene match: 4. The CDR3 has 17 residues. Sequencing was performed with immunoSEQ multiplex PCR; in TCRdb, only in-frame clones are kept and a portion is missing. In the table there are roughly 150,000 clones, approximately 91% of which are singletons. These data come from a study of blood T cell repertoires in COVID-19. This TCR came from a woman between 65 and 79 years old with acute or convalescent COVID-19. The sample consisted of peripheral blood. J is TRBJ2-2 and V is TRBV7-3, with 8 bases fitting TRBD1. The CDR3 DNA sequence: TGTGCCAGCAGCTTAATGCCAGGGGGCGCGAACACCGGGGAGCTGTTTTTT. Protein sequence: CASSLMPGGANTGELFF.